Sequencing of this TCR beta chain was carried out in a study of blood T cell repertoires in COVID-19. In assigning cohorts, the study relied on participant-reported clinical history. Measured with immunoSEQ multiplex PCR; TCRdb has only the in-frame clones, and not every one. The sample contains under 300,000 clones, 75% to 90% of which appear only once. V trimming: 10 bases; J trimming: 3 bases; junction bases outside the gene matches: 12. The CDR3 spans 15 residues. CDR1 and CDR2 (germline): SNHLY, FYNNEI. Sample: PBMCs or T cells enriched from blood (not recorded which). This chain connects TRBV2 to TRBJ2-5; the match to TRBD2 covers 9 bases. This receptor was taken from a woman between 18 and 29 years old who had recovered from COVID-19. The CDR3 loop is CAIRRDSGGKETQYF. The DNA for the CDR3 is TGTGCCATTCGGAGGGATAGCGGGGGAAAAGAGACCCAGTACTTC.